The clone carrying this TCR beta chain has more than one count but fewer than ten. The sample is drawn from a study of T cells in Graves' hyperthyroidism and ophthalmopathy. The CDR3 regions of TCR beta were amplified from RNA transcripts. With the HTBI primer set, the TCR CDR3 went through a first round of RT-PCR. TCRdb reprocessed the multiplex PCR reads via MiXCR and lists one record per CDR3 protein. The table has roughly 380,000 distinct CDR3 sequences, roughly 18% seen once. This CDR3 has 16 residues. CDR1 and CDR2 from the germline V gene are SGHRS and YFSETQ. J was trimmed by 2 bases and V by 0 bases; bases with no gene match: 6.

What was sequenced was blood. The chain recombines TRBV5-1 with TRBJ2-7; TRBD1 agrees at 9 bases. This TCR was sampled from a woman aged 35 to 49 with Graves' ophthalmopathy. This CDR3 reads CASSLDSRTGAYEQYF. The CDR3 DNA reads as TGCGCCAGCAGCTTGGATTCGCGGACAGGGGCCTACGAGCAGTACTTC.